This TCR beta chain appears in the sequencing data of a study of blood T cells in healthy people across ages (dated by TCRdb to the mid-2010s). Study-level background: In model experiments, template switching captured about one uniquely barcoded TCR beta cDNA molecule for every two T cells. The study measured age-related changes in TCR beta repertoire diversity using deep sequencing normalized with unique cDNA molecular identifiers. The donors were divided into four age groups: young (average approximately 16 years), middle-aged (almost 40), aged (around 59) and long-lived (about 90). Donors of different ages were randomly distributed across sequencing lanes to avoid experimental bias. The study analyzed two additional independent replicas of 1 million unique cDNA reads from the same blood draw for two donors, one aged 18 to 30 and one aged 80 or older. Summary of the overall study and its limitations: The CMV infection status of donors was not known, potentially confounding age-related changes in expanded clonotypes. Compared with the aged group, the long-lived group had more naive CD4+ T cells, fewer expanded clones and increased TCR diversity, suggesting age selection. A strong correlation was found between observed TCR beta diversity and the percentage of naive T cells measured by flow cytometry. Observed TCR beta diversity per million T cells fell roughly linearly with age, and a significant reduction was already apparent by age about 43. Estimates of total diversity based on one million sequenced T cells were considered lower bounds and underestimates. Conclusive comparison of naive and antigen-experienced compartments was prevented by the profiling of bulk unsorted PBMCs.

This clonotype was counted between two and nine times. Its recognized antigen is unknown. The record has no base qualities; no much larger clone is one base away. The donors were roughly 40 Caucasian individuals from Russia, aged about 6 to 100 years, who were systemically healthy. About 9.1 milliliters of peripheral blood were collected from each donor into EDTA-treated Vacutainer tubes. Ficoll-Paque density-gradient centrifugation was used to isolate PBMCs, with at least 7 million obtained per sample. Total RNA, at least 6 micrograms per sample, was extracted from PBMCs with Trizol reagent. Naive CD45RAhigh/CD27high T cell percentages were measured by flow cytometry on a PBMC aliquot from every donor. The library relied on 5' RACE. Reads for this sample came from an Illumina HiSeq 2500. A second PCR of about 6 to 11 cycles was performed with a sample-barcoded 5' primer and a J-beta primer mix. A template-switch 5' adaptor carrying 12 random nucleotides introduced a unique molecular identifier onto each TCR beta cDNA molecule. Each sample yielded at least 2.5 million CDR3-containing paired-end reads. The Mint cDNA synthesis kit, primed by a TRBC-specific oligonucleotide, was used to synthesize first-strand cDNA from all RNA. Following uracil-DNA glycosylase treatment, a first 18-cycle PCR with universal primers M1SS and BC2_uni_R was performed on all cDNA. The original pipeline was this. For normalization, 1 million high-quality reads, each with a distinct molecular identifier, were randomly selected from each sample. Reads with shared molecular identifiers were discarded instead of being binned into consensus sequences. MiTCR, run with a Q25 quality threshold and the strictest error-elimination algorithm, handled CDR3 identification, clonotype clustering and error correction. A nonparametric unseen species model with Euler transformation was used to estimate a lower bound on total TCR beta diversity. TCRdb reran the public reads through fastp at Q25 and MiXCR, keeping productive beta chains. CDR3 protein duplicates are merged, each entry listing the most common genes and DNA. What appears here as the V and J calls and clone size reflects TCRdb's work, not the paper's. The sample includes around 870,000 distinct CDR3 sequences, with about 28% observed a single time. The ten largest clonotypes hold roughly a sixth of the sample.

The sequence came from a woman aged 80 or older in good health. The material sequenced was blood.

The DNA sequence follows: TGTGCCAGCAGCCGGGACAAAGTCACTGAAGCTTTCTTT. This yields the protein CASSRDKVTEAFF. The chain joins TRBV6-1 to TRBJ1-1; a tentative D match to TRBD1 spans 6 bases. CDR3 length: 13 amino acids, cysteine to phenylalanine. Just CDR3 DNA is preserved here, 39 bases in frame from base 1. V is clipped by 6 bases and J by 4 bases, and the sequence between their germline boundaries is 12 bases long. Per the germline V gene, MNHNS is the CDR1 and SASEGT is the CDR2.